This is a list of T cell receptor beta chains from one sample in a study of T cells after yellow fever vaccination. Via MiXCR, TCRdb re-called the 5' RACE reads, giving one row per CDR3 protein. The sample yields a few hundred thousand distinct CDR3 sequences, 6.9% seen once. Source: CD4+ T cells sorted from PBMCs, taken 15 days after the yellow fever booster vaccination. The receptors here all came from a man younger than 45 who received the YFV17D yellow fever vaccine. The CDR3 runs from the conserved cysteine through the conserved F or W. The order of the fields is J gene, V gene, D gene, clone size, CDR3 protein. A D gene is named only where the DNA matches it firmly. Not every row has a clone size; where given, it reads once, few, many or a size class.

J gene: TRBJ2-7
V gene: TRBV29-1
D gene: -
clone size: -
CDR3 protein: CSVDGGAASEQYF

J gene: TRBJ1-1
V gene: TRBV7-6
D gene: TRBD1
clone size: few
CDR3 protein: CASSRQGAWDEAFF

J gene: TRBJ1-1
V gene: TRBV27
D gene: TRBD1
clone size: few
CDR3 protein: CASSALAGQGTNTEAFF

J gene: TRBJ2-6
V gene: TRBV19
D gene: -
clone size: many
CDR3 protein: CASSIGMSVGANVLTF

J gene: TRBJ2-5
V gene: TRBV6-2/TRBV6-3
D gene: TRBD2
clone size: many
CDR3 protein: CASSPWTSGNQETQYF

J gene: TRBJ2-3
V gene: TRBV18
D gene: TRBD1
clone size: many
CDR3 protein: CASSPRTGEYTQYF

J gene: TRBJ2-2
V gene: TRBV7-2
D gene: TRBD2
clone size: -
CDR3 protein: CPSSEPGLAGGTGELFF

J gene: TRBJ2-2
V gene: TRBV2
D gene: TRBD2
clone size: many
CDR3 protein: CASSDRLAEFTGELFF

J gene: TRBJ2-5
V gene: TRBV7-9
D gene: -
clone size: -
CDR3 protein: CASSLKVERQETQYF

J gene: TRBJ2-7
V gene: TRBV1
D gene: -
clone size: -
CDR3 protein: CTSSLMRLLAVASSYEQYF

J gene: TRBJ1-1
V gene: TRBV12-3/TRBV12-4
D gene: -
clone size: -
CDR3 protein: CASSLGGAMNTEAFF

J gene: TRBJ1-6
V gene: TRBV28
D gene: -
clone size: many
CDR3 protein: CASIAGQENSPLHF

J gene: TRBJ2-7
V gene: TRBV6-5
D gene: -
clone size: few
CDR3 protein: CASTKSHEQYF

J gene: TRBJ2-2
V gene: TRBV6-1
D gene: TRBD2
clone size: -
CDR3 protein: CASSRGTSGRRNGELFF

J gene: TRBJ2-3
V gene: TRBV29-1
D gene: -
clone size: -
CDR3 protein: CSVEVQRSTDTQYF

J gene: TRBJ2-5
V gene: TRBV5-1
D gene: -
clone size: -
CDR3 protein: CATSRGTPRETQYF

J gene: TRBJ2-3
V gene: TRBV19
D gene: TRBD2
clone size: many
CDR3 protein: CASSIQTSGRADTQYF

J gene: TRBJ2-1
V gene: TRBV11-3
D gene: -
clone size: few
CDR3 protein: CASSLDDERNEQFF

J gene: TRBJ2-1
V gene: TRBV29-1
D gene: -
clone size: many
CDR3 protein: CSATRGSSYNEQFF

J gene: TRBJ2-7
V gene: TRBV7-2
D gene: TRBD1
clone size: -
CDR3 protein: CASIGTGPTEQYF

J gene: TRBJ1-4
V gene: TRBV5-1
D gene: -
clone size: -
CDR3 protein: CASRLVGVANEKLFF

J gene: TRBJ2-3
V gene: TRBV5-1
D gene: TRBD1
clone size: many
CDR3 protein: CASSTTGGDTQYF

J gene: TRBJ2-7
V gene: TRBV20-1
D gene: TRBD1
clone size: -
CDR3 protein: CSASPEEGAGLWEQYF

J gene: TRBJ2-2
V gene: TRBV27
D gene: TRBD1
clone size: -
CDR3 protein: CASSPEGAHTGELFF

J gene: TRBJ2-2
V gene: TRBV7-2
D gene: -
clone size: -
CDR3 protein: CASKVYWGNTGELFF

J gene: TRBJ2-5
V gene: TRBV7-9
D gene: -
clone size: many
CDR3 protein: CASSLVVTQETQYF

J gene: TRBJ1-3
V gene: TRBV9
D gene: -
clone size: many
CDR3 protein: CASQSGSGNTIYF

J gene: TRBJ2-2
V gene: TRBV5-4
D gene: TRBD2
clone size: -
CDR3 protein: CASSFYGRKIGELFF

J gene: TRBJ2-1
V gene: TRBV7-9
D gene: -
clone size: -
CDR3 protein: CASSWASDPGFF

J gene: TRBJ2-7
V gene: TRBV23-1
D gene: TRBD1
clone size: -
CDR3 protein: CATNRDSHYEQYF

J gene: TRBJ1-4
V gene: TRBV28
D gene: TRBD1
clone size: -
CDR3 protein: CASLGQGPTNEKLFF

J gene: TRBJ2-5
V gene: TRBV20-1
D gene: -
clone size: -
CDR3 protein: CSARLRGGDQYF

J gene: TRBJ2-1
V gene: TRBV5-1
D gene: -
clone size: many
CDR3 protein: CASSPGGNEQFF

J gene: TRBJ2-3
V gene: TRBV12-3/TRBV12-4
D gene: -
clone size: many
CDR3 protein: CASSQRDRRYF

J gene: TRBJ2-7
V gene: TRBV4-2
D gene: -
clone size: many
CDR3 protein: CASSQDTQGVRF

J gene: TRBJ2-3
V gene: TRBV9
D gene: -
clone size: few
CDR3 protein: CASSARGRLTDTQYF

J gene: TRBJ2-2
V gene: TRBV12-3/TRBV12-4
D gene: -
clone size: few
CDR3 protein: CASSDHAATGELFF

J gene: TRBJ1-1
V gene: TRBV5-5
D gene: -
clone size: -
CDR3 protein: CASSLARENTEAFF

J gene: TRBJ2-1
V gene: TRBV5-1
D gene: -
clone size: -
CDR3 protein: CASSEGSYNEQFF

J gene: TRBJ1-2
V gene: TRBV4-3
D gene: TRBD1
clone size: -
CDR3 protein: CASSQEPGQGSYTF

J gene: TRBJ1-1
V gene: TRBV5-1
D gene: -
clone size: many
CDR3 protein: CASSLESGRGNTEAFF

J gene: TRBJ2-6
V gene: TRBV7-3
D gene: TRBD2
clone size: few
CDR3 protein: CASSPGGSANVLTF

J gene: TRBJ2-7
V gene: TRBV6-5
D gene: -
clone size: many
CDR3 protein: CASSYKRAYEQYF

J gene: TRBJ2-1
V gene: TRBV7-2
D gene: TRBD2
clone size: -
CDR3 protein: CASSLVGGRVHNEQFF

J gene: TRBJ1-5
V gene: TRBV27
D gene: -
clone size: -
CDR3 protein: CASSLWGRGGNQPQHF

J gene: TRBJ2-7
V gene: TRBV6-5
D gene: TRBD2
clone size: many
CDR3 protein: CASSYSSPRGLKPEQYF

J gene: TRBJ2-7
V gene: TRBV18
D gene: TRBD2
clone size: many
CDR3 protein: CASSTSGYTYEQYF

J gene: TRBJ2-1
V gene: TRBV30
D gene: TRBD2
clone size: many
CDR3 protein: CAWSVRSSGRTNEQFF

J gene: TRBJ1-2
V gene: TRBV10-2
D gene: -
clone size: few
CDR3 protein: CASSMDGNNYGYTF

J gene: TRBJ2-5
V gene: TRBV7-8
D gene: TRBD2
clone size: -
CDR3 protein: CASSSKSGAETQYF

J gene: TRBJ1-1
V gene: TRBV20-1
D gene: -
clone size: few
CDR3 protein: CSATLGGVKTEAFF

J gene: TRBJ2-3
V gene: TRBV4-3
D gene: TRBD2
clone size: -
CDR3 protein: CASSQETSGTSTQYF

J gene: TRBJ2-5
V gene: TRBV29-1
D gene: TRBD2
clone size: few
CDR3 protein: CSVDRSGLAGASRQETQYF

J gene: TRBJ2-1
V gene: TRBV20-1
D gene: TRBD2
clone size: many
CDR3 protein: CSASGRAMYEQFF

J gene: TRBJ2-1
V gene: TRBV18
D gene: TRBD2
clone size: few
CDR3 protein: CASSLRLAGGYNEQFF